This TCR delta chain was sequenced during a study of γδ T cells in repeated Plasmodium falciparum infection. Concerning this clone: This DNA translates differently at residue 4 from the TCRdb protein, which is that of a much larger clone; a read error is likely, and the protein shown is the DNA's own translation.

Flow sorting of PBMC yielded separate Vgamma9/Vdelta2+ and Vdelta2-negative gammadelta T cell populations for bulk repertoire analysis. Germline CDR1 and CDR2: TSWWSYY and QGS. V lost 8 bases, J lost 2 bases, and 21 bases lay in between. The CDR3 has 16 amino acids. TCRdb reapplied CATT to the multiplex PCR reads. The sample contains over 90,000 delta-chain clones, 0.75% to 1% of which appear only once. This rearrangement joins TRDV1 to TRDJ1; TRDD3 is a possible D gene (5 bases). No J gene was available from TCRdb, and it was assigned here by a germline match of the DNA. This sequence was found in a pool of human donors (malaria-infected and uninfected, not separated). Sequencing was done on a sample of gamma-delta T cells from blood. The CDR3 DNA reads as TGTGCTCTTAGTGGGATCTGCGAACTTAAAACCGATAAACTCATCTTT. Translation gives CALSGICELKTDKLIF.